The present TCR beta chain was sequenced within a study of PD-1 blockade in classical Hodgkin lymphoma. Produced via immunoSEQ multiplex PCR; TCRdb's table is partial and in-frame only. The table lists just under 65,000 clones, over 85% of them singletons, with around 8% in the top ten. With V trimmed by 3 bases and J by 7 bases, 5 bases remained unmatched. Germline CDR1 reads MNHNS; CDR2 reads SASEGT. CDR3 size: 14 residues. Findings and caveats of the study: The authors have not defined what causes the repertoire differences, possibly disease activity or prior therapy.

About this clone itself: Its cognate antigen is unknown.

Specified time point: cycle 4 day 1 (C4D1), after less than 7 weeks of nivolumab. In every patient, relapse followed autologous stem cell transplantation, while exposure to brentuximab vedotin differed. The clonotype was recovered from a human donor with classical Hodgkin lymphoma. V and J are TRBV6-1 and TRBJ1-5; 8 bases are shared with TRBD1. Sequenced here: peripheral blood mononuclear cells (PBMCs), sampled before the fourth cycle of nivolumab. The CDR3 reads CASSDGQGAQPQHF. As DNA, the CDR3 is TGTGCCAGCAGTGACGGGCAGGGGGCCCAGCCCCAGCATTTT.